This T cell receptor (beta chain) came from a study of T cell repertoires in cytomegalovirus infection. Regarding this clonotype: What it binds is not known.

TCRdb used MiXCR to reprocess the reads, holding one entry per CDR3 protein. The sample lists about 310,000 distinct CDR3 sequences; more than 20% were seen once. The study's findings and limits: CMV carriers with the relevant HLA were identified by cumulative public TCR beta family frequency.

The material was cultured PBMCs, obtained from culture after CMV antigen stimulation. The TCR sequence derives from a human donor in good health (CMV status not recorded). Some clones in this sample may be carry-over from other donors' samples.

CDR3 loop: CASSFLGFGASGYTF. CDR3 nucleotides: TGTGCCAGCAGCTTCCTCGGATTTGGCGCTTCTGGCTACACCTTC. This rearrangement joins TRBV7-9 to TRBJ1-2; D gene uncertain. V was clipped by 3 bases and J by 7 bases, with 18 bases between them. This CDR3 is built from 15 residues. Germline V gene data show CDR1 as SEHNR and CDR2 as FQNEAQ (reference sequence).